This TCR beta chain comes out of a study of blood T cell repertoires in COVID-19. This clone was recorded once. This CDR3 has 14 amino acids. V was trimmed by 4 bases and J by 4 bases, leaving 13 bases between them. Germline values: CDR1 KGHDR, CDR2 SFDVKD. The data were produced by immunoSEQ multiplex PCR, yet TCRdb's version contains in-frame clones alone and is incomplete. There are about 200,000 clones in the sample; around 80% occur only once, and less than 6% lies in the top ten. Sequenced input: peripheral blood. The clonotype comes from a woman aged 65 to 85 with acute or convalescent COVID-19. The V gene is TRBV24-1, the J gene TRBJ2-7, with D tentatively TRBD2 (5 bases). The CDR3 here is CATSEAGEGYEQYF. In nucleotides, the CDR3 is TGTGCCACCAGTGAAGCAGGCGAGGGATACGAGCAGTACTTC.